This T cell receptor (beta chain) was captured by sequencing in a study of CD8 T cells in ankylosing spondylitis. General study points: Disease-linked clones proved CD8+ and comparatively uncommon in peripheral blood. Disease-associated clones were reportedly significantly overrepresented in matched ankylosing spondylitis synovial fluid.

Quantitative 5'-RACE with molecular barcodes produced the TCR beta libraries. TCRdb re-called the 5' RACE reads through MiXCR, storing one row per CDR3 protein. Among 200,000 to 250,000 distinct CDR3 sequences listed, roughly a third were seen once. As concerns this clonotype: Its antigen is unidentified.

The length of the CDR3 is 14 residues. Trimming left V 6 bases short and J 12 bases short, with 25 bases between. Looked up from germline, CDR1 is SGHRS and CDR2 is YFSETQ. The chain joins TRBV5-1 to TRBJ2-7, with a weak D call TRBD2 (5 bases). Input material: blood, either unsorted or a sorted T cell fraction (not recorded which). This TCR was sampled from a male donor with ankylosing spondylitis or in good health (not recorded which). The CDR3 DNA follows: TGCGCCAGCAAGGAAGTCTCGCGGGCGACGAAGAGGTACTTC. It translates to CASKEVSRATKRYF.